Reported below is one T cell receptor beta chain. Its cognate antigen is unknown. Germline CDR1 and CDR2: MGHRA and YSYEKL. V lost 3 bases, J lost 9 bases, and 5 bases stayed unmatched. This CDR3 is 13 amino acids long. This sample was taken from a study of cytomegalovirus exposure and HLA in healthy donors. Separate from the roughly 710-subject first cohort, the approximately 120-subject validation cohort was the one that the donors belonged to. Overall study findings and caveats: Researchers counted 180 or so TCR beta chains as cytomegalovirus-associated.

Clones were sequenced by immunoSEQ multiplex PCR, and TCRdb holds only the in-frame ones, with some missing. The table lists 55,000 to 75,000 clones, 94% of them singletons. The specimen sequenced was PBMCs. The TCR was taken from a man aged 18 to 29 in good health and CMV-seropositive. The gene calls are TRBV4-1 and TRBJ2-1; TRBD1 aligns across 7 bases. The chain's CDR3 is CASSQEGGSEQFF. CDR3 sequence (DNA): TGCGCCAGCAGCCAGGAAGGGGGCAGTGAGCAGTTCTTC.